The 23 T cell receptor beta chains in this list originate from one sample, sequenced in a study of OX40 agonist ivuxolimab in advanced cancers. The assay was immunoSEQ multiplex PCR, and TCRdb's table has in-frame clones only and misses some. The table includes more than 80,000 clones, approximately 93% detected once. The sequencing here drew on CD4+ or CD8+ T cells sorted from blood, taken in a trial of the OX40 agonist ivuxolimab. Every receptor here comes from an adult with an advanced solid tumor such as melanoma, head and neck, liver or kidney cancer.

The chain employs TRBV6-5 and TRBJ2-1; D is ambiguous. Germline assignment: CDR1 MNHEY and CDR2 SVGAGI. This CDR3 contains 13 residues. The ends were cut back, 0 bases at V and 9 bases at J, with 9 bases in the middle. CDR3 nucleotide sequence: TGTGCCAGCAGTTACTCGAGTGATGGTGAGCAGTTCTTC. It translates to CASSYSSDGEQFF.

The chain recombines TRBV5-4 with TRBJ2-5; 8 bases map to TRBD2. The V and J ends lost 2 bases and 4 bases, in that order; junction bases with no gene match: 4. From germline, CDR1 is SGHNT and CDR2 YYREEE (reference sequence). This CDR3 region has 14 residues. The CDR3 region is CASSLRGGLETQYF. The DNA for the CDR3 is TGTGCCAGCAGCTTACGGGGGGGCCTAGAGACCCAGTACTTC.

DNA of the CDR3: TGTGCCAGCTCACCAAGGGGGAGAGGGGTTGCTGAAAAACTGTTTTTT. It codes for CASSPRGRGVAEKLFF. The chain couples TRBV18 to TRBJ1-4; TRBD1 might be the D (6 bases). Trimming shortened V by 2 bases and J by 7 bases, and 17 bases separated the two germline ends. This CDR3 comprises 16 residues. From germline, CDR1 is KGHSH and CDR2 LQKENI.

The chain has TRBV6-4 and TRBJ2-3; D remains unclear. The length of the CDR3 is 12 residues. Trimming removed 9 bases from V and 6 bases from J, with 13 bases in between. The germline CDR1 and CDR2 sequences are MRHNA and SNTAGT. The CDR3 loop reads CASSDLSDTQYF. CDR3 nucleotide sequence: TGTGCCAGTTCTGACCTATCGGATACGCAGTATTTT.

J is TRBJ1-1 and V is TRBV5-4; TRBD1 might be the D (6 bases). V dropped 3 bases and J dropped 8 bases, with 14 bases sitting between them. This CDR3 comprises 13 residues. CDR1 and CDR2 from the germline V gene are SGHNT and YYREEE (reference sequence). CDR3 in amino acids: CASSSTGQREAFF. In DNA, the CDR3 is TGTGCCAGCAGCTCGACCGGACAGAGGGAAGCTTTCTTT.

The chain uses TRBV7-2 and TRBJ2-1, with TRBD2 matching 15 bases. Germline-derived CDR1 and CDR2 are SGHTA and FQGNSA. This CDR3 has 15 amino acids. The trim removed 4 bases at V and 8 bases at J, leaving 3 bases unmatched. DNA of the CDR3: TGTGCCAGCAGCTCCCGGACTAGCGGGAGGGATGAGCAGTTCTTC. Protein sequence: CASSSRTSGRDEQFF.

Here the CDR3 DNA reads TGTGCCAGCAGTTCCACTCCTCAAGAGACCCAGTACTTC. Amino acid sequence: CASSSTPQETQYF. The chain has TRBV28 and TRBJ2-5; D is unclear. Germline CDR1 is MDHEN and CDR2 is SYDVKM. This CDR3 spans 13 amino acids. Deletions cut 4 bases from V and 2 bases from J, with 8 bases between.

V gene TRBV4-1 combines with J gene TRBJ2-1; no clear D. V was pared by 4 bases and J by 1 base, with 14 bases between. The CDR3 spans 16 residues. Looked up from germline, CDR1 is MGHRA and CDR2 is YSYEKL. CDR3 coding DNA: TGCGCCAGCAGCCCCCTGGGAACTCAGTCCTACAATGAGCAGTTCTTC. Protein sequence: CASSPLGTQSYNEQFF.

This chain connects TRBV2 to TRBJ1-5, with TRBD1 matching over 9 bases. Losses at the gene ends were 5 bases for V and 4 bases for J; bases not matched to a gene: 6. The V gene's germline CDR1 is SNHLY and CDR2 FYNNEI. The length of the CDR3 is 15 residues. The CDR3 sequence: CASSRDRAGNQPQHF. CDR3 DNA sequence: TGTGCCAGCAGTCGGGACAGGGCCGGGAATCAGCCCCAGCATTTT.

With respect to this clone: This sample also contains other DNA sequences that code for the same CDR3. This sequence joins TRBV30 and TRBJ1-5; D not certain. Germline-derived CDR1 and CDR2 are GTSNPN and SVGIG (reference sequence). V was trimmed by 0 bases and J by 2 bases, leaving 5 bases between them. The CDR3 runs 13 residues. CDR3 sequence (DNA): TGTGCCTGGAGTGTACGGGGCAATCAGCCCCAGCATTTT. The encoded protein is CAWSVRGNQPQHF.

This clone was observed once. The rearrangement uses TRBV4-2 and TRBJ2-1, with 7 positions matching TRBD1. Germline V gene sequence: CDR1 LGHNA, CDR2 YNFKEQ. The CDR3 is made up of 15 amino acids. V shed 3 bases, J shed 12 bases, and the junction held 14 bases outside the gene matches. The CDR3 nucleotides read TGTGCCAGCAGCCAGTCCCCCACAGGGGCCGAAGGGCAGTTCTTC. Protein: CASSQSPTGAEGQFF.

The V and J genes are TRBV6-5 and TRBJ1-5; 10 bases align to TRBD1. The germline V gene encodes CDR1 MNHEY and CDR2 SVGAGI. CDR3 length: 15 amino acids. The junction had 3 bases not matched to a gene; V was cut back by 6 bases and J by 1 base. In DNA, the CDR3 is TGTGCCAGCAGAAGACAGGGGGCCAGCAATCAGCCCCAGCATTTT. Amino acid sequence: CASRRQGASNQPQHF.

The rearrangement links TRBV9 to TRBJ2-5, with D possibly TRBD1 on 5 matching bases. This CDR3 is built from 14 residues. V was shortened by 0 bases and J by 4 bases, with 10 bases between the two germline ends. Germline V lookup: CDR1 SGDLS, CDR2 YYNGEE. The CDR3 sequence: CASSVGPTGETQYF. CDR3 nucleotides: TGTGCCAGCAGCGTAGGCCCCACAGGAGAGACCCAGTACTTC.

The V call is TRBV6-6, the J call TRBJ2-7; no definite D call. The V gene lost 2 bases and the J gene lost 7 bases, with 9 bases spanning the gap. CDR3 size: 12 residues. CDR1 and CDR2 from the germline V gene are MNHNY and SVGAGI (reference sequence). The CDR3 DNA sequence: TGTGCCAGCAGTTACCTGTATGGTGAGCAGTACTTC. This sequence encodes CASSYLYGEQYF.

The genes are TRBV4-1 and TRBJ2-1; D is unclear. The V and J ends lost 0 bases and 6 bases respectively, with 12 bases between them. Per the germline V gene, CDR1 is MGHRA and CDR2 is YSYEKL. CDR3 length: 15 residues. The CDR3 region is CASSQDSARSNEQFF. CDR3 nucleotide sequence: TGCGCCAGCAGCCAAGATTCCGCCAGGTCCAATGAGCAGTTCTTC.

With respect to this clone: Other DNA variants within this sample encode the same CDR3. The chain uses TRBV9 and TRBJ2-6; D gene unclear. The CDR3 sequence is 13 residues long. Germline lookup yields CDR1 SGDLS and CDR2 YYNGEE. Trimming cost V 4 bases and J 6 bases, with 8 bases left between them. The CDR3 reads CASSPRAANVLTF. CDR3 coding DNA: TGTGCCAGCAGCCCCCGCGCGGCCAACGTCCTGACTTTC.

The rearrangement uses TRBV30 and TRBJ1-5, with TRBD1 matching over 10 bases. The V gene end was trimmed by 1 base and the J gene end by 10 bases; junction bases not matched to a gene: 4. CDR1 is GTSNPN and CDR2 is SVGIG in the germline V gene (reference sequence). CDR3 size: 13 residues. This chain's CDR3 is CAWSGGQGIPQHF. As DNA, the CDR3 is TGTGCCTGGAGTGGGGGACAGGGGATACCCCAGCATTTT. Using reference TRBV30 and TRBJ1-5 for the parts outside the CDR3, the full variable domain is SQTIHQWPATLVQPVGSPLSLECTVEGTSNPNLYWYRQAAGRGLQLLFYSVGIGQISSEVPQNLSASRPQDRQFILSSKKLLLSDSGFYLCAWSGGQGIPQHFGDGTRLSIL.

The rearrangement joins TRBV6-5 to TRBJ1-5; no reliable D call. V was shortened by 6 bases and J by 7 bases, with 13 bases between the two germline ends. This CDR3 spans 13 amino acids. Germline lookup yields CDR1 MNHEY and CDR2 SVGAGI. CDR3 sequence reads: CASRIREDQPQHF. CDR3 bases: TGTGCCAGCAGAATAAGGGAGGACCAGCCCCAGCATTTT.

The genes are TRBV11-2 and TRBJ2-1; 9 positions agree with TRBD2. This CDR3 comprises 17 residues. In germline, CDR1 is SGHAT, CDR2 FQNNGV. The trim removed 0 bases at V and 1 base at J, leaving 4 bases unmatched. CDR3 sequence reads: CASSLDGAGGSYNEQFF. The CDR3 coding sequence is TGTGCCAGCAGCTTAGATGGAGCGGGAGGATCCTACAATGAGCAGTTCTTC.

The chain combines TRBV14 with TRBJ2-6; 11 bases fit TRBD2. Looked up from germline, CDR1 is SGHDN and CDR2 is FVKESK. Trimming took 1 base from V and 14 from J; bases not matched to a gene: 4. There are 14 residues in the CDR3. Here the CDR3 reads CASSQGTSGLFLTF. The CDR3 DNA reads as TGTGCCAGCAGCCAAGGGACTAGCGGGCTTTTCCTGACTTTC.

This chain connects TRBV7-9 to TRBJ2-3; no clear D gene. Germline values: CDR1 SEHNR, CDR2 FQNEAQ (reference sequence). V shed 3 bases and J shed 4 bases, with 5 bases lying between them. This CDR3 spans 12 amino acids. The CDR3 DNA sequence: TGTGCCAGCAGCTTTTTAGCAGATACGCAGTATTTT. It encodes CASSFLADTQYF. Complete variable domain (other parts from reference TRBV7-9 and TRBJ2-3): DTGVSQNPRHKITKRGQNVTFRCDPISEHNRLYWYRQTLGQGPEFLTYFQNEAQLEKSRLLSDRFSAERPKGSFSTLEIQRTEQGDSAMYLCASSFLADTQYFGPGTRLTVL.

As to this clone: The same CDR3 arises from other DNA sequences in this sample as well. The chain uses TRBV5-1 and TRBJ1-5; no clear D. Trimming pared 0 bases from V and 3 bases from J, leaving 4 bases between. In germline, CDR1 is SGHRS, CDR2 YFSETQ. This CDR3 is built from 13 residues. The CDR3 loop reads CASSLDPNQPQHF. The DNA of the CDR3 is TGCGCCAGCAGCTTGGACCCCAATCAGCCCCAGCATTTT. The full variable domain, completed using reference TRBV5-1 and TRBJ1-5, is KAGVTQTPRYLIKTRGQQVTLSCSPISGHRSVSWYQQTPGQGLQFLFEYFSETQRNKGNFPGRFSGRQFSNSRSEMNVSTLELGDSALYLCASSLDPNQPQHFGDGTRLSIL.

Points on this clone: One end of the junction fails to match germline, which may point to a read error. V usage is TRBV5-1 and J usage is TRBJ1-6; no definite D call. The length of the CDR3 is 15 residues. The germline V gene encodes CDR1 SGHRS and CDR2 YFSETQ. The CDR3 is CASRLIYGDNSPLHF. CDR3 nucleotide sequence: TGCGCCAGCCGCTTAATATACGGGGATAATTCACCCCTCCACTTT.